This TCR beta chain was obtained from a study of blood T cell repertoires in COVID-19. About the research overall: The United States, Italy and Spain provided the acute and convalescent COVID-19 samples.

Trimming removed 8 bases from V and 0 bases from J, with 10 bases in between. The CDR3 is 13 residues long. Germline V CDR1 and CDR2: SNHLY, FYNNEI. Sequencing was performed with immunoSEQ multiplex PCR; in TCRdb, only in-frame clones are kept and a portion is missing. Among roughly 81,000 clones listed, 83% were seen once. The chain uses TRBV2 and TRBJ1-1; a weak D match, TRBD1 (5 bases). Sequencing was performed on peripheral blood. The sequence was collected from an elderly man with active or convalescent COVID-19. The CDR3 DNA is TGTGCCAGCCCACGGGGGGTGAACACTGAAGCTTTCTTT. This sequence encodes CASPRGVNTEAFF.